Each of the 6 T cell receptor beta chains below was sequenced from the same sample in a study of blood T cell repertoires in COVID-19 (TCRdb year 2020). The receptor library was made with the immunoSEQ multiplex PCR assay. Sourced from immuneACCESS, this table was stored by TCRdb with only in-frame sequences that have V and J called. A share of the clones is absent; for the studies checked, an unresolved V gene accounts for under half, and the remainder has no known explanation. The sample table lists 110,000 to 150,000 clones, 88% of them with a count of one. 1.5% of the sample is taken by the ten largest. Sequencing used peripheral blood. Every receptor here comes from a woman aged 60-75 years with acute or convalescent COVID-19.

V gene TRBV4-2 combines with J gene TRBJ2-5; TRBD1 aligns across 7 bases. Germline V gene data show CDR1 as LGHNA and CDR2 as YNFKEQ. V gave up 4 bases and J gave up 2 bases; unmatched junction bases: 1. CDR3 length: 13 residues. The CDR3, as DNA: TGTGCCAGCAGCCGGGACAGACAAGAGACCCAGTACTTC. This gives the protein CASSRDRQETQYF.

The chain links TRBV5-6 to TRBJ1-2; D might be TRBD1 (5 bases). CDR3 size: 17 residues. Germline assignment: CDR1 SGHDT and CDR2 YYEEEE. V was shortened by 1 base and J by 0 bases, with 16 bases between the two germline ends. The CDR3 DNA follows: TGTGCCAGCAGCTTGTGGCAGGGCGCGTTAGCTAACTATGGCTACACCTTC. It codes for CASSLWQGALANYGYTF.

V is TRBV6-2 or TRBV6-3 and J is TRBJ1-2; tentative D call: TRBD1 (5 bases). CDR3 size: 16 residues. The germline CDR1 and CDR2 sequences are MNHEY and SVGEGT. V was cut by 4 bases and J by 2 bases, with 17 bases left in between. The CDR3, as DNA: TGTGCCAGCAGTTTCCTCCGGGGGGTCTCGAACTATGGCTACACCTTC. It specifies CASSFLRGVSNYGYTF.

The chain joins TRBV24-1 to TRBJ2-7; 14 nucleotides align to TRBD2. Trimming at V came to 7 bases and at J to 3 bases, leaving 10 bases not matched to a gene. This CDR3 has 17 amino acids. Germline loops: CDR1 KGHDR, CDR2 SFDVKD. The CDR3 protein is CATSAAGTSGGFYEQYF. The CDR3 coding sequence is TGTGCCACCAGCGCCGCCGGGACTAGCGGGGGCTTCTACGAGCAGTACTTC.

The chain recombines TRBV4-1 with TRBJ1-3; possible D gene TRBD1, 6 bases. CDR3 length equals 17 residues. Looked up from germline, CDR1 is MGHRA and CDR2 is YSYEKL. V lost 1 base to trimming and J lost 0 bases, with 13 bases between them. The CDR3 sequence: CASSQVLQGFSGNTIYF. The DNA for the CDR3 is TGCGCCAGCAGCCAAGTTTTACAGGGCTTCTCTGGAAACACCATATATTTT.

This clone appeared a few times. This chain uses TRBV5-1 with TRBJ1-5; D remains unclear. Germline V gene lookup returns CDR1 SGHRS and CDR2 YFSETQ. This CDR3 is 14 amino acids long. V was cut by 5 bases and J by 0 bases, with 9 bases left in between. The DNA for the CDR3 is TGCGCCAGCAGATCTGACTATAGCAATCAGCCCCAGCATTTT. This encodes CASRSDYSNQPQHF.